The sample holds one count of the clone carrying this TCR beta chain. The junction had 8 bases not matched to a gene; V was cut back by 6 bases and J by 2 bases. Germline V lookup: CDR1 SGHRS, CDR2 YFSETQ. The CDR3 is 14 residues long. Clones were sequenced by immunoSEQ multiplex PCR, and TCRdb holds only the in-frame ones, with some missing. The table includes 70,000 to 75,000 clones, roughly 84% detected once. Time point noted: pretreatment peripheral blood. Peripheral blood mononuclear cells were collected from every patient before and during treatment, yielding between 1 and 8 samples per patient. The sample is drawn from a study of PD-L1 blockade in urothelial cancer. Across the study: At 3 weeks (second dose) and 6 weeks after starting treatment, blood was analyzed.

This TCR was sampled from a woman in her 70s with urothelial cancer. The chain has TRBV5-1 and TRBJ2-7, with 7 bases fitting TRBD1. This material consisted of PBMCs, taken around atezolizumab (anti-PD-L1) treatment. CDR3 nucleotides: TGCGCCAGCAACCCGACAGGGACAACCTACGAGCAGTACTTC. Translating gives CASNPTGTTYEQYF. The full variable domain, in which reference TRBV5-1 and TRBJ2-7 provide the parts outside the CDR3, is KAGVTQTPRYLIKTRGQQVTLSCSPISGHRSVSWYQQTPGQGLQFLFEYFSETQRNKGNFPGRFSGRQFSNSRSEMNVSTLELGDSALYLCASNPTGTTYEQYFGPGTRLTVT.